One sample yielded the 30 T cell receptor beta chains listed below, sequenced in a study of OX40 agonist ivuxolimab in advanced cancers. The data were produced by immunoSEQ multiplex PCR, yet TCRdb's version contains in-frame clones alone and is incomplete. The sample contains over 65,000 clones, approximately 84% of which appear only once. The sequencing used CD4+ or CD8+ T cells sorted from blood, collected in a trial of the OX40 agonist ivuxolimab. The receptors were gathered from an adult with an advanced solid tumor such as melanoma, head and neck, liver or kidney cancer.

The rearrangement links TRBV19 to TRBJ2-1, with D perhaps TRBD1 or TRBD2 (5 bases each). Germline lookup yields CDR1 LNHDA and CDR2 SQIVND (reference sequence). V shed 5 bases and J shed 6 bases, with 14 bases lying between them. This CDR3 region has 14 residues. CDR3 in DNA: TGTGCCAGTAGTCCAAGGGGTGCGGGCAATGAGCAGTTCTTC. Residues: CASSPRGAGNEQFF.

The chain employs TRBV10-3 and TRBJ2-1; 7 positions agree with TRBD2. Per germline, CDR1 ENHRY and CDR2 SYGVKD. The V segment lost 4 bases and the J segment 7 bases; nucleotides outside the gene matches: 10. CDR3 length: 15 amino acids. CDR3 amino acids: CAISGPAGERNEQFF. The CDR3 DNA reads TGTGCCATCAGTGGGCCCGCGGGGGAACGGAATGAGCAGTTCTTC.

J is TRBJ1-1 and V is TRBV6-6, with D possibly TRBD1 on 5 matching bases. Germline CDR1 reads MNHNY; CDR2 reads SVGAGI (reference sequence). Trimming left V 7 bases short and J 1 base short, with 13 bases between. The CDR3 loop spans 14 amino acids. Here the CDR3 reads CASTTGTANTEAFF. In nucleotides, the CDR3 is TGTGCCAGCACTACCGGGACCGCGAACACTGAAGCTTTCTTT.

The genes are TRBV28 and TRBJ1-2, with unresolved D. Germline V lookup: CDR1 MDHEN, CDR2 SYDVKM. Trimming removed 4 bases at V and 3 bases at J, with 9 bases between. The CDR3 sequence is 13 residues long. In DNA, the CDR3 is TGTGCCAGCAGTTCGGGTCAGTACTATGGCTACACCTTC. It codes for CASSSGQYYGYTF.

The V call is TRBV19, the J call TRBJ1-4; TRBD1 matches at 7 bases. V lost 7 bases and J lost 5; bases outside the gene matches: 7. CDR3 length: 14 residues. CDR1 and CDR2 from the germline V gene are LNHDA and SQIVND (reference sequence). The CDR3: CASNFGRGNEKLFF. CDR3 bases: TGTGCCAGTAATTTCGGCAGGGGGAATGAAAAACTGTTTTTT.

The chain uses TRBV7-9 and TRBJ2-1; D may be TRBD2 (7 bases). The CDR3 is 16 residues long. Germline values: CDR1 SEHNR, CDR2 FQNEAQ (reference sequence). Trimming removed 6 bases from V and 0 bases from J, with 15 bases in between. CDR3: CASSSRGGASYNEQFF. CDR3 coding DNA: TGTGCCAGCAGTTCCCGCGGGGGCGCCTCCTACAATGAGCAGTTCTTC.

The chain joins TRBV18 to TRBJ2-7, with D perhaps matching TRBD1 (5 bases). The V gene's germline CDR1 is KGHSH and CDR2 LQKENI. The CDR3 is 13 residues long. V lost 3 bases and J 2 bases, leaving 8 bases between the germline ends. Here the CDR3 reads CASSPRETYEQYF. In nucleotides, the CDR3 is TGTGCCAGCTCACCCAGGGAAACCTACGAGCAGTACTTC.

The chain recombines TRBV7-3 with TRBJ2-1; D is perhaps TRBD2 (5 bases). This CDR3 has 16 amino acids. CDR1 and CDR2 (germline): SGHTA, FQGTGA. Trimming removed 3 bases at V and 6 bases at J, with 18 bases between. This CDR3 reads CASSFLASSTTNEQFF. Here the CDR3 DNA reads TGTGCCAGCAGCTTTTTAGCGTCTTCCACTACCAATGAGCAGTTCTTC.

This chain connects TRBV4-1 to TRBJ2-7; D possibly corresponds to TRBD1 (6 bases). Germline V gene lookup returns CDR1 MGHRA and CDR2 YSYEKL. Deletions cut 1 base from V and 6 bases from J, with 16 bases between. CDR3 size: 15 residues. DNA of the CDR3: TGCGCCAGCAGCCAAGGCAGGGGCAGCAGGGGCGAGCAGTACTTC. It yields the protein CASSQGRGSRGEQYF.

The J gene is TRBJ1-1, the V gene TRBV9; D is uncertain. V lost 0 bases and J 4 bases, leaving 10 bases between the germline ends. CDR1 is SGDLS and CDR2 is YYNGEE in the germline V gene. The CDR3 contains 14 residues. CDR3 coding DNA: TGTGCCAGCAGCGTAGAGGGTTCGCGCACTGAAGCTTTCTTT. Its protein is CASSVEGSRTEAFF.

This clone was counted only a few times. This chain joins TRBV9 and TRBJ2-5, with 8 bases matching TRBD2. CDR1 and CDR2 (germline): SGDLS, YYNGEE. The CDR3 runs to 15 residues. With V trimmed by 4 bases and J by 5 bases, 10 bases remained unmatched. CDR3 DNA sequence: TGTGCCAGCAGCCCACGGGAGGGGGGTTGGGAGACCCAGTACTTC. Its translation is CASSPREGGWETQYF.

The table lists this clone with a few counts. The V and J genes are TRBV28 and TRBJ1-5, with TRBD1 matching 7 bases. The CDR3 sequence is 14 residues long. V lost 6 bases, J lost 3 bases, and 5 bases stayed unmatched. Germline V gene sequence: CDR1 MDHEN, CDR2 SYDVKM. CDR3 sequence: CASRDRALNQPQHF. CDR3 DNA sequence: TGTGCCAGCAGAGACAGGGCTCTCAATCAGCCCCAGCATTTT.

The CDR3 loop is CASSKRGGTRGIIGPSDEQYF. The CDR3 coding sequence is TGCGCCAGCAGCAAGAGAGGGGGAACACGCGGGATCATAGGCCCTTCTGACGAGCAGTACTTC. V and J are TRBV4-1 and TRBJ2-7; D is possibly TRBD1 or TRBD2 (6 bases each). V was cut by 5 bases and J by 5 bases, with 37 bases left in between. Looked up from germline, CDR1 is MGHRA and CDR2 is YSYEKL. The CDR3 contains 21 residues.

This clone has just a few counts. The genes are TRBV13 and TRBJ2-7; D is ambiguous. Germline V gene lookup returns CDR1 PRHDT and CDR2 FYEKMQ (reference sequence). The CDR3 is 15 residues long. The V and J ends lost 2 bases and 5 bases respectively, with 16 bases between them. The chain's CDR3 is CASSLRSSRRDEQYF. CDR3 nucleotides: TGTGCCAGCAGCTTAAGGTCCTCGCGTCGGGACGAGCAGTACTTC.

The chain links TRBV7-2 to TRBJ1-3, with 9 bases identical to TRBD1. V shed 3 bases and J 0 bases; nucleotides not matched to a gene: 6. Germline CDR1 and CDR2: SGHTA and FQGNSA. The CDR3 covers 17 residues. The DNA of the CDR3 is TGTGCCAGCAGCTTTGCCCCGACAGGGGGCTCTGGAAACACCATATATTTT. Translating gives CASSFAPTGGSGNTIYF. Combining the CDR3 with reference TRBV7-2 and TRBJ1-3 gives the whole variable domain GAGVSQSPSNKVTEKGKDVELRCDPISGHTALYWYRQSLGQGLEFLIYFQGNSAPDKSGLPSDRFSAERTGGSVSTLTIQRTQQEDSAVYLCASSFAPTGGSGNTIYFGEGSWLTVV.

CDR3 nucleotide sequence: TGTGCCAGCAGCATGACGGAGTCCTACAATGAGCAGTTCTTC. Translating gives CASSMTESYNEQFF. The chain has TRBV21-1 and TRBJ2-1; TRBD2, as called in the table, went unchecked against the DNA. TRBV21-1 is a listed pseudogene. The CDR3 totals 14 residues.

This chain uses TRBV7-3 with TRBJ1-2; 7 bases line up with TRBD1. Germline V gene sequence: CDR1 SGHTA, CDR2 FQGTGA. The ends lost 2 bases at V and 3 bases at J; junction bases unmatched: 3. The CDR3 totals 14 residues. CDR3 region: CASSLDRDHYGYTF. The CDR3 coding sequence is TGTGCCAGCAGCTTAGACAGGGACCACTATGGCTACACCTTC.

This rearrangement joins TRBV7-6 to TRBJ2-1; 10 bases agree with TRBD2. J gave up 4 bases and V 5 bases, and 8 bases lay outside the gene matches. The CDR3 runs 16 residues. In germline, CDR1 is SGHVS, CDR2 FNYEAQ. Here the CDR3 DNA reads TGTGCCAGCAGCCCTCGTGGACTAGCGGCATACAATGAGCAGTTCTTC. It yields the protein CASSPRGLAAYNEQFF.

The rearrangement links TRBV18 to TRBJ1-1; D not resolved. The CDR3 totals 13 residues. Per the germline V gene, CDR1 is KGHSH and CDR2 is LQKENI. Trimming took off 0 bases at V and 4 bases at J, with 6 bases between the two ends. This chain's CDR3 is CASSPPYGTEAFF. CDR3 DNA: TGTGCCAGCTCACCACCGTACGGCACTGAAGCTTTCTTT.

This CDR3 is CASSLGGFNTEAFF. The CDR3 region has the DNA TGTGCCAGCAGCTTAGGGGGCTTTAACACTGAAGCTTTCTTT. This sequence joins TRBV7-9 and TRBJ1-1; possible D gene TRBD1, 5 bases. This CDR3 is 14 amino acids long. Germline CDR1 is SEHNR and CDR2 is FQNEAQ (reference sequence). V lost 1 base to trimming and J lost 2 bases, with 8 bases between them.

V gene TRBV19 combines with J gene TRBJ2-7; the D gene is possibly TRBD1 (6 bases). Trimming cost V 6 bases and J 3 bases, with 12 bases left between them. The CDR3 is 13 amino acids. Germline values: CDR1 LNHDA, CDR2 SQIVND (reference sequence). This CDR3 is CASRDGQHYEQYF. The DNA of the CDR3 is TGTGCCAGTAGAGACGGACAGCACTACGAGCAGTACTTC. The complete variable domain, with remaining parts taken from reference TRBV19 and TRBJ2-7, reads DGGITQSPKYLFRKEGQNVTLSCEQNLNHDAMYWYRQDPGQGLRLIYYSQIVNDFQKGDIAEGYSVSREKKESFPLTVTSAQKNPTAFYLCASRDGQHYEQYFGPGTRLTVT.

The chain carries TRBV5-1 and TRBJ2-7; 10 bases are shared with TRBD1. The V segment lost 0 bases and the J segment 2 bases; nucleotides outside the gene matches: 5. The CDR3 has 16 residues. Germline V CDR1 and CDR2: SGHRS, YFSETQ. CDR3 region: CASSLATGTGAYEQYF. The CDR3 bases are TGCGCCAGCAGCTTGGCCACCGGGACAGGGGCCTACGAGCAGTACTTC.

The genes are TRBV13 and TRBJ1-6, with D unclear. The CDR3 is 14 amino acids. CDR1 and CDR2 from the germline V gene are PRHDT and FYEKMQ (reference sequence). The germline V and J ends were trimmed by 0 bases and 8 bases, with 8 bases remaining between them. The DNA for the CDR3 is TGTGCCAGCAGCTTAGGACAGATGGATTCACCCCTCCACTTT. Translation: CASSLGQMDSPLHF.

The chain recombines TRBV11-2 with TRBJ2-7; no definite D call. This CDR3 is 15 amino acids long. Germline CDR1 and CDR2: SGHAT and FQNNGV. V was shortened by 5 bases and J by 1 base, with 15 bases between the two germline ends. DNA of the CDR3: TGTGCCAGCAGCCAACCGTCGTTTTGGTCCTACGAGCAGTACTTC. Translating gives CASSQPSFWSYEQYF. Full variable domain (missing parts from reference TRBV11-2 and TRBJ2-7): EAGVAQSPRYKIIEKRQSVAFWCNPISGHATLYWYQQILGQGPKLLIQFQNNGVVDDSQLPKDRFSAERLKGVDSTLKIQPAKLEDSAVYLCASSQPSFWSYEQYFGPGTRLTVT.

The V gene is TRBV5-1, the J gene TRBJ2-2; D gene uncertain. Trimming cost V 1 base and J 0 bases, with 7 bases left between them. Germline lookup yields CDR1 SGHRS and CDR2 YFSETQ. The CDR3 loop spans 15 amino acids. CDR3 region: CASSLNTANTGELFF. The CDR3, as DNA: TGCGCCAGCAGCTTGAATACCGCGAACACCGGGGAGCTGTTTTTT.

The chain joins TRBV7-2 to TRBJ1-2; 12 nucleotides line up with TRBD1. The V and J ends lost 3 bases and 7 bases, in that order; junction bases with no gene match: 6. This CDR3 has 15 residues. Per germline, CDR1 SGHTA and CDR2 FQGNSA. In DNA, the CDR3 is TGTGCCAGCAGCTTTCTAGGGACAGGGGGCTCTGGCTACACCTTC. Protein: CASSFLGTGGSGYTF.

The V gene is TRBV30, the J gene TRBJ2-7; D remains ambiguous. The CDR3 contains 12 residues. V lost 1 base and J lost 7, with 11 bases in between. Germline V lookup: CDR1 GTSNPN, CDR2 SVGIG (reference sequence). The CDR3 region has the DNA TGTGCCTGGAGTGGCGGTCCTTTGGAGCAGTACTTC. Protein product: CAWSGGPLEQYF.

The V and J genes are TRBV19 and TRBJ1-2; 7 bases fit TRBD1. This CDR3 is built from 15 residues. Per the germline V gene, CDR1 is LNHDA and CDR2 is SQIVND (reference sequence). V dropped 6 bases and J dropped 4; count of bases not matched to a gene: 11. Here the CDR3 DNA reads TGTGCCAGTAGCATCCCTGGACAGGTCACCTATGGCTACACCTTC. This sequence encodes CASSIPGQVTYGYTF.

CDR3 nucleotide sequence: TGTGCCAGCAGTTACAATGGGGCGATGAACACTGAAGCTTTCTTT. Translation: CASSYNGAMNTEAFF. This rearrangement joins TRBV6-5 to TRBJ1-1, with D tentatively TRBD1 (5 bases). The V end lost 2 bases, the J end lost 0 bases, and 10 bases lay between the germline ends. CDR1 and CDR2 from the germline V gene are MNHEY and SVGAGI. There are 15 residues in the CDR3.

This clone was counted once. This chain connects TRBV27 to TRBJ2-2; tentatively, D is TRBD1 (6 bases). V lost 5 bases to trimming and J lost 4 bases, with 14 bases between them. The germline V gene has CDR1 MNHEY and CDR2 SMNVEV (reference sequence). This CDR3 has 15 amino acids. Written as DNA, the CDR3 is TGTGCCAGCAGTCCTGGACAGTATGTCACCGGGGAGCTGTTTTTT. This codes for CASSPGQYVTGELFF.